This entry lists 4 T cell receptor beta chains sequenced from one sample in a study of cytomegalovirus exposure and HLA in healthy donors. It was with 60 Vbeta and 13 Jbeta primers that the PCR ran. The table came from immunoSEQ multiplex PCR; TCRdb's copy has only in-frame clones and leaves some out. The sample contains roughly 100,000 clones, about 80% of which appear only once. The source material was PBMCs. These receptors all stem from a young man in good health and CMV-seronegative.

V usage is TRBV7-8 and J usage is TRBJ2-7, with D perhaps matching TRBD1 (7 bases). Trimming removed 4 bases at V and 3 bases at J, with 19 bases between. Per germline, CDR1 SGHVS and CDR2 FQNEAQ. The CDR3 has 16 amino acids. CDR3 in amino acids: CASSYRSGGGGYEQYF. The CDR3 nucleotides read TGTGCCAGCAGCTACCGGTCAGGGGGAGGCGGCTACGAGCAGTACTTC.

The CDR3 here is CASSYSGGRTGNEQFF. The CDR3 DNA follows: TGTGCCAGCAGTTACTCGGGCGGGAGGACGGGGAATGAGCAGTTCTTC. J is TRBJ2-1 and V is TRBV6-5; 8 nucleotides agree with TRBD2. The V segment lost 0 bases and the J segment 7 bases; nucleotides outside the gene matches: 8. The CDR3 runs to 16 residues. Germline CDR1 reads MNHEY; CDR2 reads SVGAGI.

The J gene is TRBJ2-7, the V gene TRBV2, with 7 bases lining up with TRBD2. The germline V gene has CDR1 SNHLY and CDR2 FYNNEI. The CDR3 has 13 amino acids. J lost 6 bases, V lost 4 bases, and 6 bases had no gene match. The CDR3: CASSVMGGVEQYF. DNA for the CDR3: TGTGCCAGCAGTGTCATGGGAGGGGTCGAGCAGTACTTC.

J is TRBJ2-3 and V is TRBV7-9; perhaps TRBD2 as D (5 bases). The V end lost 5 bases, the J end lost 1 base, and 16 bases lay between the germline ends. The length of the CDR3 is 16 residues. Germline V CDR1 and CDR2: SEHNR, FQNEAQ (reference sequence). For the CDR3, the DNA is TGTGCCAGCAGCGCGCGTGGCGGGCTGGGCACAGATACGCAGTATTTT. Amino acid sequence: CASSARGGLGTDTQYF.